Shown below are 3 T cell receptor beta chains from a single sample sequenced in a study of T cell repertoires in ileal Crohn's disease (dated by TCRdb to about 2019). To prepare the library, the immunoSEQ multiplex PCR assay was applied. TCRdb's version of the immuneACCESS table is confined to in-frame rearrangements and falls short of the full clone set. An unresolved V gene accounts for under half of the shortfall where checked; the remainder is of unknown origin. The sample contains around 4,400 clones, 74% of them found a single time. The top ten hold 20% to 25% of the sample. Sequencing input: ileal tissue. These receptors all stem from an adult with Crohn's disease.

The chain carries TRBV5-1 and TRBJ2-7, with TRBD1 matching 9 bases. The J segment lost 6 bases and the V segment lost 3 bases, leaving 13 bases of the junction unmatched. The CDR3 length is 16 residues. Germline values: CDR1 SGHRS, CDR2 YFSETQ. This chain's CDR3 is CASSSTLGTGTIEQYF. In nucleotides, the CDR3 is TGCGCCAGCAGCTCAACCCTCGGGACAGGGACCATCGAGCAGTACTTC.

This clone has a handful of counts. CDR3: CASSLAEFQPQHF. For the CDR3, the DNA is TGTGCCAGCAGCTTAGCGGAGTTTCAGCCCCAGCATTTT. The chain has TRBV11-2 and TRBJ1-5; D is unclear. The CDR3 is made up of 13 amino acids. V was pared by 1 base and J by 6 bases, with 7 bases between. Germline CDR1 reads SGHAT; CDR2 reads FQNNGV.

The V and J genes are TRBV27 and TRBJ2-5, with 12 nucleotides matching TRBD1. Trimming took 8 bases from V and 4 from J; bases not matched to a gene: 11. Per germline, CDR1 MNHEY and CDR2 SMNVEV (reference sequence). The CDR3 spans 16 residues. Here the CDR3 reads CASGLLPGQGAETQYF. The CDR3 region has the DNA TGTGCCAGCGGATTATTACCGGGACAGGGGGCAGAGACCCAGTACTTC.